Listed here are 18 T cell receptor beta chains from one sample, sequenced in a study of shared clonotypes between healthy human individuals (dated by TCRdb to between 2020 and 2021). Libraries were built with the immunoSEQ multiplex PCR assay. The table was pulled from immuneACCESS by TCRdb, which kept in-frame rearrangements only. Such tables lose some clones; where checked, under half of the loss comes from unresolved V genes, and the rest has no known cause. This sample lists some 580,000 clones; about 97% were detected once. Approximately 0.057% of the sample belongs to the ten largest clones. Source material: naive CD4+ T cells sorted from blood. The cell subset or site label, as the study defines it: CD45RA+ positively selected. The origin of the receptors is a woman aged 25-40 years in good health.

This chain uses TRBV5-1 with TRBJ1-2, with 7 nucleotides matching TRBD1. The CDR3 has 14 residues. Germline V gene lookup returns CDR1 SGHRS and CDR2 YFSETQ. J lost 2 bases, V lost 5 bases, and 6 bases had no gene match. In DNA form, the CDR3 reads TGCGCCAGCAGACCCCGACAGGGCAACTATGGCTACACCTTC. This codes for CASRPRQGNYGYTF.

The chain couples TRBV5-1 to TRBJ2-3; maybe TRBD1 (5 bases). Germline loops: CDR1 SGHRS, CDR2 YFSETQ. CDR3 size: 16 residues. With 0 bases removed from V and 0 bases from J, the gap between germline ends came to 11 bases. The CDR3 nucleotides are TGCGCCAGCAGCTTGGTTTCAGGGCCTAGCACAGATACGCAGTATTTT. Protein: CASSLVSGPSTDTQYF.

CDR3 in amino acids: CAWSDGRAGEQYF. The CDR3 DNA sequence: TGTGCCTGGAGTGACGGGAGGGCCGGGGAGCAGTACTTC. This rearrangement joins TRBV30 to TRBJ2-7; TRBD2 matches at 8 bases. The ends lost 1 base at V and 7 bases at J; junction bases unmatched: 6. Germline CDR1 reads GTSNPN; CDR2 reads SVGIG (reference sequence). The CDR3 spans 13 residues.

In this sample, this clone turned up once. The chain employs TRBV5-1 and TRBJ1-2, with D perhaps TRBD1 (5 bases). The V and J ends lost 3 bases and 3 bases respectively, with 18 bases between them. The CDR3 contains 16 residues. The germline V gene has CDR1 SGHRS and CDR2 YFSETQ. The CDR3 region is CASSSESRAWYYGYTF. The CDR3 nucleotides read TGCGCCAGCAGCTCGGAAAGCAGGGCATGGTACTATGGCTACACCTTC.

In its sample, this clone was seen once. Other DNA sequences from this sample encode an identical CDR3 as well. V gene TRBV19 combines with J gene TRBJ2-4; D perhaps matches TRBD1 (5 bases). The length of the CDR3 is 15 residues. V was cut by 3 bases and J by 1 base, with 10 bases left in between. Looked up from germline, CDR1 is LNHDA and CDR2 is SQIVND (reference sequence). The CDR3 sequence is CASSIPAGAKNIQYF. DNA for the CDR3: TGTGCCAGTAGTATCCCAGCAGGGGCCAAAAACATTCAGTACTTC.

The chain is built from TRBV4-2 and TRBJ2-1; D may be TRBD2 (7 bases). The CDR3 is made up of 19 amino acids. The V and J ends lost 1 base and 4 bases respectively, with 23 bases between them. Germline V gives CDR1 LGHNA, CDR2 YNFKEQ. Here the CDR3 reads CASSQAGVRALADYNEQFF. The CDR3 region has the DNA TGTGCCAGCAGCCAAGCAGGGGTTCGTGCTCTAGCGGATTACAATGAGCAGTTCTTC.

The chain is built from TRBV6-5 and TRBJ2-7, with 7 bases identical to TRBD1. CDR1 is MNHEY and CDR2 is SVGAGI in the germline V gene. The CDR3 is 14 residues long. Unmatched junction bases numbered 7, after V lost 5 bases and J lost 3 bases. The CDR3 sequence: CASSTRQGIYEQYF. CDR3 DNA: TGTGCCAGCAGTACCCGACAGGGTATCTACGAGCAGTACTTC.

The J gene is TRBJ2-7, the V gene TRBV18; perhaps TRBD1 as D (5 bases). Germline V lookup: CDR1 KGHSH, CDR2 LQKENI. The CDR3 runs to 12 residues. Trimming cost V 1 base and J 7 bases, with 8 bases left between them. In nucleotides, the CDR3 is TGTGCCAGCTCACCACGTGCAGGGGAGCAGTACTTC. Residues: CASSPRAGEQYF. The complete variable domain, with remaining parts taken from reference TRBV18 and TRBJ2-7, reads NAGVMQNPRHLVRRRGQEARLRCSPMKGHSHVYWYRQLPEEGLKFMVYLQKENIIDESGMPKERFSAEFPKEGPSILRIQQVVRGDSAAYFCASSPRAGEQYFGPGTRLTVT.

The chain carries TRBV6-1 and TRBJ1-6, with D uncertain. The V gene lost 3 bases and the J gene lost 0 bases, with 12 bases spanning the gap. Germline lookup yields CDR1 MNHNS and CDR2 SASEGT. The CDR3 sequence is 17 residues long. The CDR3 nucleotides read TGTGCCAGCAGTGACGTCCGGACGAGCTCCTATAATTCACCCCTCCACTTT. Its translation is CASSDVRTSSYNSPLHF.

The rearrangement joins TRBV28 to TRBJ2-7, with no clear D. CDR3 length: 13 residues. Germline V gives CDR1 MDHEN, CDR2 SYDVKM. With 2 bases removed from V and 5 bases from J, the gap between germline ends came to 10 bases. The DNA for the CDR3 is TGTGCCAGCAGTTTAAGGGTTGGAAACGAGCAGTACTTC. Translation gives CASSLRVGNEQYF. Variable domain in full (rest from reference TRBV28 and TRBJ2-7): DVKVTQSSRYLVKRTGEKVFLECVQDMDHENMFWYRQDPGLGLRLIYFSYDVKMKEKGDIPEGYSVSREKKERFSLILESASTNQTSMYLCASSLRVGNEQYFGPGTRLTVT.

This clone appeared a few times. J is TRBJ1-2 and V is TRBV27, with 8 bases identical to TRBD1. The CDR3 extends over 14 amino acids. V shed 3 bases and J 8 bases; nucleotides not matched to a gene: 8. Germline assignment: CDR1 MNHEY and CDR2 SMNVEV (reference sequence). The CDR3 protein is CASSFSDRARGYTF. As DNA, the CDR3 is TGTGCCAGCAGTTTCTCGGACAGGGCTAGAGGCTACACCTTC.

V is TRBV5-1 and J is TRBJ2-2; D uncertain. Germline assignment: CDR1 SGHRS and CDR2 YFSETQ. V was shortened by 0 bases and J by 3 bases, with 9 bases between the two germline ends. The CDR3 length is 15 residues. The DNA for the CDR3 is TGCGCCAGCAGCTTGGTGGGCGTAGACACCGGGGAGCTGTTTTTT. Protein product: CASSLVGVDTGELFF.

The chain recombines TRBV4-2 with TRBJ2-7; D unresolved. Germline CDR1 reads LGHNA; CDR2 reads YNFKEQ. The V end lost 2 bases, the J end lost 3 bases, and 5 bases lay between the germline ends. This CDR3 is built from 12 residues. The CDR3: CASSQSGYEQYF. CDR3 coding DNA: TGTGCCAGCAGCCAATCCGGCTACGAGCAGTACTTC.

The V call is TRBV5-1, the J call TRBJ2-5, with TRBD1 matching over 7 bases. This CDR3 has 14 residues. J was trimmed by 5 bases and V by 2 bases; bases with no gene match: 6. Germline lookup yields CDR1 SGHRS and CDR2 YFSETQ. CDR3: CASSFATGYETQYF. As DNA, the CDR3 is TGCGCCAGCAGCTTCGCGACAGGGTACGAGACCCAGTACTTC.

The rearrangement joins TRBV5-1 to TRBJ1-1; TRBD1 matches 7 bases. The germline gives CDR1 SGHRS, CDR2 YFSETQ. This CDR3 is 16 amino acids long. Losses at the gene ends were 5 bases for V and 1 base for J; bases not matched to a gene: 11. CDR3 in DNA: TGCGCCAGCAGTCCGGGACAGTATAGACGGAACACTGAAGCTTTCTTT. Translated: CASSPGQYRRNTEAFF.

The CDR3 DNA is TGTGCCAGTAGTATCACAGGGAACACCTACGAGCAGTACTTC. Translation gives CASSITGNTYEQYF. V gene TRBV19 combines with J gene TRBJ2-7, with TRBD1 as a possible D gene (6 bases). CDR3 length: 14 amino acids. Germline V gives CDR1 LNHDA, CDR2 SQIVND (reference sequence). The ends were cut back, 3 bases at V and 2 bases at J, with 11 bases in the middle.

V gene TRBV5-1 combines with J gene TRBJ1-1, with TRBD1 matching 9 bases. With V trimmed by 2 bases and J by 5 bases, 10 bases remained unmatched. The CDR3 runs 16 residues. CDR1 SGHRS and CDR2 YFSETQ come from the germline V gene. The CDR3 region has the DNA TGCGCCAGCAGCTTAGGGGCCGGGACAGGGAGTACTGAAGCTTTCTTT. Protein sequence: CASSLGAGTGSTEAFF.

The rearrangement uses TRBV6-5 and TRBJ1-2; a weak D match, TRBD1 (5 bases). CDR3 size: 14 residues. V was cut by 4 bases and J by 4 bases, with 13 bases left in between. Per germline, CDR1 MNHEY and CDR2 SVGAGI. This CDR3 reads CASSLGGEPYGYTF. The CDR3, as DNA: TGTGCCAGCAGTTTGGGAGGGGAGCCCTATGGCTACACCTTC.